Listed below are T cell receptor beta chains from one sample, sequenced in a study of cytotoxic CD8 clonotypes in ibrutinib-treated CLL. Libraries were prepared by immunoSEQ multiplex PCR; TCRdb keeps only in-frame clonotypes and omits some of them. The top ten hold roughly 6% of the sample, which has around 330,000 clones, 67% seen once. Material: PBMCs, obtained after 36 months of ibrutinib treatment. These receptors all come from a human donor with chronic lymphocytic leukemia. Both conserved end residues are part of each CDR3. The D gene is left open where the match is weak.

d_gene | v_gene | CDR3aa
. | TRBV2 | CASRDSNEKLFF
. | TRBV6-6 | CASSYSSSYEQYF
. | TRBV6-5 | CASSSPGQFLGKEQYF
. | TRBV28 | CASSFQVGSEEQETQYF
. | TRBV29-1 | CSAAAGRDEQFF
TRBD1 | TRBV5-6 | CASSSGGFLHGYTF
TRBD1 | TRBV9 | CASSGGQMNTEAFF
. | TRBV4-1 | CASSQVWGSNEQFF
. | TRBV7-9 | CASSRRSGTNEKLFF
. | TRBV27 | CASSFLGGAEIYEQYF
. | TRBV9 | CASSVLSGANVLTF
TRBD1 | TRBV28 | CASRPGGSNYGYTF
. | TRBV4-1 | CASSQVGYPGELFF
TRBD1 | TRBV5-1 | CASSFRTGPSSYNSPLHF
. | TRBV9 | CASSPRYQETQYF
. | TRBV5-1 | CASSLGTTYYEQYF
TRBD1 | TRBV6-5 | CASTHGQGTGELFF
TRBD1 | TRBV2 | CASSTPGQGLLHF
. | TRBV11-2 | CASSYRLLGSSYEQYF
. | TRBV28 | CASSLQGDYGYTF
TRBD1 | TRBV6-5 | CASSLTGTGINQPQHF
TRBD2 | TRBV2 | CASKSGESYEQYF
TRBD1 | TRBV18 | CASSLGQGANYGYTF
TRBD2 | TRBV14 | CASSQEWLAGGLGTDTQYF
. | TRBV15 | CATSREEGRSQPQHF
TRBD2 | TRBV7-2 | CASRKLAGVWFVEQFF
TRBD2 | TRBV7-3 | CASSRTSGRSDTQYF
. | TRBV18 | CASCTLTMGFNYGYTF
TRBD2 | TRBV7-3 | CASSLPGTSGSSSYNEQFF
. | TRBV18 | CASSPGRLNTEAFF
. | TRBV5-6 | CASSLDTNGYGYTF
TRBD1 | TRBV9 | CASSVGGQGYEQYF
. | TRBV13 | CASGDGGATDTQYF
. | TRBV27 | CASSLGGAGQWSEKLFF
. | TRBV9 | CASSAPYGADTQYF
TRBD1 | TRBV2 | CASSLTGGTTNEKLFF
TRBD2 | TRBV28 | CASRGLAEEYF
. | TRBV4-3 | CASSQDRGWGRSYEQYF
TRBD2 | TRBV7-2 | CASSRTSTGYEQYF
. | TRBV4-3 | CASSPGPGDTEAFF
. | TRBV7-9 | CASSPRLGRQSYEQYF
. | TRBV12-2 | CASRLPYGYTF
. | TRBV11-2 | CASSLDLGSQYF
TRBD1 | TRBV18 | CASSPQGVNYGYTF
. | TRBV6-5 | CASSSGITSDTQYF
. | TRBV7-3 | CASSLGLYNEQFF